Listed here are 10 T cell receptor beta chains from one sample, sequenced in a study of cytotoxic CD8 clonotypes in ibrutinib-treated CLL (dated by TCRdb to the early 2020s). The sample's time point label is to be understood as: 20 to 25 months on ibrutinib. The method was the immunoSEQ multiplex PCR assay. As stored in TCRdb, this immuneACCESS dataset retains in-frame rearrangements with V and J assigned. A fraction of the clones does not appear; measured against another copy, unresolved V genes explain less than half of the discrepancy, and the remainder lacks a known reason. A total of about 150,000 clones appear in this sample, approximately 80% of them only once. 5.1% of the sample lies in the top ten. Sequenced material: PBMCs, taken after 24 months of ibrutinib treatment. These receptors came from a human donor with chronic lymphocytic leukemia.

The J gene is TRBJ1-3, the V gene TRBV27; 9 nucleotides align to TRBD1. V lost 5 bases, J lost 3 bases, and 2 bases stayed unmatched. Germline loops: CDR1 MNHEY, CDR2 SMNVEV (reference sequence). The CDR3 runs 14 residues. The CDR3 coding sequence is TGTGCCAGCAGTAAGGACAGGGGTGGAAACACCATATATTTT. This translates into CASSKDRGGNTIYF.

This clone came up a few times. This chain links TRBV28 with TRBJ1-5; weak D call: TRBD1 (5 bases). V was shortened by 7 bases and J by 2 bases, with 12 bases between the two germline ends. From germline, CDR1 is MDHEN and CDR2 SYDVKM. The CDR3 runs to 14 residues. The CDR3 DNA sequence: TGTGCCAGCACCGGGCAGGGCCGCAATCAGCCCCAGCATTTT. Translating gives CASTGQGRNQPQHF.

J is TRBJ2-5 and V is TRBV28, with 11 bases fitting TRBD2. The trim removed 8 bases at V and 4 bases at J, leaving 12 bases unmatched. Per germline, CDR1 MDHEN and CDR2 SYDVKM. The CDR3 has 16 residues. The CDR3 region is CASRRGLAGGGETQYF. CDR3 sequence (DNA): TGTGCCAGCCGCCGGGGGCTAGCGGGAGGTGGAGAGACCCAGTACTTC. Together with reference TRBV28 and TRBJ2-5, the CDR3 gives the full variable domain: DVKVTQSSRYLVKRTGEKVFLECVQDMDHENMFWYRQDPGLGLRLIYFSYDVKMKEKGDIPEGYSVSREKKERFSLILESASTNQTSMYLCASRRGLAGGGETQYFGPGTRLLVL.

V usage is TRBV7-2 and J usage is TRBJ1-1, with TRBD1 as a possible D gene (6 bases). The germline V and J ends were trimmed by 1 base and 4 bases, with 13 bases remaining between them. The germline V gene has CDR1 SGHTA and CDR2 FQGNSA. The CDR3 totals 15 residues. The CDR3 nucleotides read TGTGCCAGCAGCTTAGTGGGACAAGGGGGCACTGAAGCTTTCTTT. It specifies CASSLVGQGGTEAFF.

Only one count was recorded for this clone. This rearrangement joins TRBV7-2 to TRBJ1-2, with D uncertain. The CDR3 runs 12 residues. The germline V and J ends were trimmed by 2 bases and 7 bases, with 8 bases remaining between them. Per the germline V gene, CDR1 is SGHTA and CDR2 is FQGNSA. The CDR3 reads CASSLPFPGYTF. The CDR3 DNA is TGTGCCAGCAGCTTACCGTTCCCTGGCTACACCTTC.

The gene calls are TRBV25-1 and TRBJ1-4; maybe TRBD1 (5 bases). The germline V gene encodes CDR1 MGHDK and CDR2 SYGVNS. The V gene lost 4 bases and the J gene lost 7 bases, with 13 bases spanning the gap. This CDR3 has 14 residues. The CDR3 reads CASSGYLRGEKLFF. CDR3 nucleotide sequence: TGTGCCAGCAGTGGGTACCTAAGGGGTGAAAAACTGTTTTTT. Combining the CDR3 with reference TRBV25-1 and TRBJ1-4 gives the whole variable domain EADIYQTPRYLVIGTGKKITLECSQTMGHDKMYWYQQDPGMELHLIHYSYGVNSTEKGDLSSESTVSRIRTEHFPLTLESARPSHTSQYLCASSGYLRGEKLFFGSGTQLSVL.

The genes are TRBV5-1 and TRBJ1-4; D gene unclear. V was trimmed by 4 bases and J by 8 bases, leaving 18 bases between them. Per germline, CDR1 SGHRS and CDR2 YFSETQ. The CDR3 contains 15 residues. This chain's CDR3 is CASSAEGTHREKLFF. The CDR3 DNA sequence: TGCGCCAGCAGCGCCGAAGGAACTCATAGAGAAAAACTGTTTTTT. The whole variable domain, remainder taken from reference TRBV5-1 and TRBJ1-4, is KAGVTQTPRYLIKTRGQQVTLSCSPISGHRSVSWYQQTPGQGLQFLFEYFSETQRNKGNFPGRFSGRQFSNSRSEMNVSTLELGDSALYLCASSAEGTHREKLFFGSGTQLSVL.

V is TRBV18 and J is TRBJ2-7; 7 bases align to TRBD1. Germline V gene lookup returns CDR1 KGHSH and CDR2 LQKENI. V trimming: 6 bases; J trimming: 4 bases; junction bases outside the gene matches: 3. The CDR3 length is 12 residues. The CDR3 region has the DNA TGTGCCAGCTCGCCCAGGGGGTACGAGCAGTACTTC. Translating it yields CASSPRGYEQYF.

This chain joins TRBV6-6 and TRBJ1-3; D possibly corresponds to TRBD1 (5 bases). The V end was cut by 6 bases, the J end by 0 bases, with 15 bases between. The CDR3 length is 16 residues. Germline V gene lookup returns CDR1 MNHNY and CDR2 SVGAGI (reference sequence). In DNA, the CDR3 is TGTGCCAGCAGGGGAGTGGGGCAGAGCTCTGGAAACACCATATATTTT. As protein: CASRGVGQSSGNTIYF.

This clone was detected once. Written as DNA, the CDR3 is TGTGCCAGCAGACCCGGACAGGGCTATGGCTACACCTTC. Translation gives CASRPGQGYGYTF. This chain joins TRBV7-2 and TRBJ1-2, with 8 bases fitting TRBD1. The trim removed 6 bases at V and 4 bases at J, leaving 4 bases unmatched. Per germline, CDR1 SGHTA and CDR2 FQGNSA. The CDR3 is 13 residues long.